A selection of T cell receptor beta chains follows, all from one sample in a study of blood T cell repertoires in COVID-19. Assay: immunoSEQ multiplex PCR; the TCRdb copy retains only in-frame clones and omits some. The table lists around 250,000 clones, around 83% of them singletons. Sequencing input: peripheral blood. The receptors shown here come from a woman between 35 and 50 years old who had recovered from COVID-19. Both conserved end residues are part of each CDR3.

TRBJ2-7 | TRBV5-1 | CASSFQESSYEQYF
TRBJ1-6 | TRBV6-5 | CASRRSGTGDSPLHF
TRBJ2-7 | TRBV18 | CASSPRTGSYEQYF
TRBJ2-3 | TRBV5-6 | CASSSGTEGSTDTQYF
TRBJ1-4 | TRBV5-1 | CASSSRGDREDEKLFF
TRBJ1-2 | TRBV28 | CANADRIGGYTF
TRBJ1-1 | TRBV12-3/TRBV12-4 | CASSLNRASEAFF
TRBJ2-1 | TRBV5-1 | CASSMDSYNEQFF
TRBJ1-6 | TRBV4-1 | CASSQAYRPGTGYNSPLHF
TRBJ2-7 | TRBV27 | CASGSRGYEQYF
TRBJ2-3 | TRBV11-3 | CASSLGQVVTDTQYF
TRBJ2-7 | TRBV11-3 | CASSRTGQSYEQYF
TRBJ1-2 | TRBV27 | CASKPRDTSYGYTF
TRBJ2-1 | TRBV13 | CASSLSGYRSRGKAYNEQFF
TRBJ1-5 | TRBV7-9 | CASSPGGIQPQHF
TRBJ1-6 | TRBV28 | CASSMDFYNSPLHF
TRBJ1-2 | TRBV4-1 | CASSPPLTRGGANYGYTF
TRBJ2-2 | TRBV6-5 | CASRTQGYTGELFF
TRBJ2-1 | TRBV5-6 | CASSRLADYNEQFF
TRBJ2-7 | TRBV7-9 | CASSPTQGVQYF
TRBJ1-6 | TRBV25-1 | CASSVGQGMNSPLHF
TRBJ2-3 | TRBV3-1/TRBV3-2 | CASSPPRRGLDTQYF
TRBJ1-3 | TRBV2 | CASAITAGNTIYF
TRBJ2-7 | TRBV28 | CASLGGGTSGISYEQYF
TRBJ2-1 | TRBV5-1 | CASSVGDSTYNEQFF